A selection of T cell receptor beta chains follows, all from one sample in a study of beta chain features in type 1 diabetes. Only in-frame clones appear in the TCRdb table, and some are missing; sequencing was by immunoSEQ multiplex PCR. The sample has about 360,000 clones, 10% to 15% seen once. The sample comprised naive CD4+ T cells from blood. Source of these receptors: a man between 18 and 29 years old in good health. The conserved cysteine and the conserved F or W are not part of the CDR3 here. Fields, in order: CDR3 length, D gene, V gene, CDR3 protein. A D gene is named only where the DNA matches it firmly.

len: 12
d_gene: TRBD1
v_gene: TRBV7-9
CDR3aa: ASSRQGVPFGYT

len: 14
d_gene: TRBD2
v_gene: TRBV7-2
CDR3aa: ASSLVFGGGPDTQY

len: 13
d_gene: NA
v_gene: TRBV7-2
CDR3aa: ASSLSTGDFNIQY

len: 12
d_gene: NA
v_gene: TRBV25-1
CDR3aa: ASSDSGETQPQH

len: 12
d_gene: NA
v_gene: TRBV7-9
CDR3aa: ASSLREGNTEAF

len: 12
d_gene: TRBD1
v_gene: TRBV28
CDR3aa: ASSSGQVVETQY

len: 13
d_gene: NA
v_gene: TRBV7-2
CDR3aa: ASSLDHGSGNTIY

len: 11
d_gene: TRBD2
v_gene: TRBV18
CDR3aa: ASSPSSGEKQF

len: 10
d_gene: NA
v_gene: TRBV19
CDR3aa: ASSMKTGEAF

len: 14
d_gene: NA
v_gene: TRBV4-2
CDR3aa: ASSQEWSSYNSPLH

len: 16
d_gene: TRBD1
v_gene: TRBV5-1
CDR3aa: ASSPGQGFGHSTDTQY

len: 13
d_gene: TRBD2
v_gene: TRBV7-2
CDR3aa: ASSPTGLAGAEQY

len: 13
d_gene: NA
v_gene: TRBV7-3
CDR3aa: ASSPRAGPTDTQY

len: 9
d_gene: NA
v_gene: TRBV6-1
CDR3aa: ASAQVVEAF

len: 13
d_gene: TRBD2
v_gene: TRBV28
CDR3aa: ASSLRSGGWNEQF

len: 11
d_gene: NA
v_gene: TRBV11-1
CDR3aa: ASSLSGEETQY

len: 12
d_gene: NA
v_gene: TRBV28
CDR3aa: ASTLRRSTYEQY

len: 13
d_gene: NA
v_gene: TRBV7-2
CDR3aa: ASSPQLGATDTQY

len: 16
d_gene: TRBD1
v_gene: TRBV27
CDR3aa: ASTQRGTGAGRGEKLF

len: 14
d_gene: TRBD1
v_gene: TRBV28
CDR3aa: ASSLGTGLMNTEAF

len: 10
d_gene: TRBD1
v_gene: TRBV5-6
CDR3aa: ASSSTGREQF

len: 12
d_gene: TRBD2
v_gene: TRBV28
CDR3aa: ASSPGGSIDEQY

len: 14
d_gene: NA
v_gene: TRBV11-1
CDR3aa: ASSHPPGQVTDTQY

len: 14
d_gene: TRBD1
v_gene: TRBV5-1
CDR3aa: ASSLMTGRGTGELF